One and the same sample provided the 26 T cell receptor beta chains below, sequenced in a study of blood T cell repertoires in COVID-19. Profiled with immunoSEQ multiplex PCR; TCRdb holds only in-frame clones, not every one. The sample lists some 130,000 clones, 78% occurring once. The sequenced sample consisted of peripheral blood. Receptor source: a man between 60 and 70 years old who had recovered from COVID-19.

The chain's CDR3 is CASSVASQGNYGYTF. CDR3 sequence (DNA): TGTGCCAGCAGCGTAGCGTCCCAGGGGAACTATGGCTACACCTTC. The gene calls are TRBV9 and TRBJ1-2; D may be TRBD1 (6 bases). V lost 0 bases to trimming and J lost 2 bases, with 11 bases between them. Per germline, CDR1 SGDLS and CDR2 YYNGEE. This CDR3 contains 15 residues.

The V gene is TRBV30, the J gene TRBJ1-1; tentative D call: TRBD1 (5 bases). V was shortened by 3 bases and J by 4 bases, with 12 bases between the two germline ends. Germline CDR1 reads GTSNPN; CDR2 reads SVGIG (reference sequence). This CDR3 has 13 residues. Here the CDR3 reads CAWSRGLGTEAFF. CDR3 coding DNA: TGTGCCTGGAGCCGGGGGTTAGGCACTGAAGCTTTCTTT.

J is TRBJ1-2 and V is TRBV4-2, with 8 bases identical to TRBD1. V lost 0 bases to trimming and J lost 8 bases; unmatched junction nucleotides: 5. Germline loops: CDR1 LGHNA, CDR2 YNFKEQ. The CDR3 contains 14 residues. The CDR3 sequence is CASSQDPRGHGYTF. CDR3 nucleotides: TGTGCCAGCAGCCAAGATCCCAGGGGGCACGGCTACACCTTC.

This clone showed up just a few times. The DNA for the CDR3 is TGTGCCAGTGGGGGACTAGCGGGCCGCACAGATACGCAGTATTTT. Residues: CASGGLAGRTDTQYF. The chain employs TRBV19 and TRBJ2-3, with 12 bases that match TRBD2. Germline trimming cut 8 bases from V and 1 base from J; bases unmatched to any gene: 4. In germline, CDR1 is LNHDA, CDR2 SQIVND (reference sequence). CDR3 length: 15 residues.

This chain links TRBV28 with TRBJ1-5; the D is unclear. Trimming removed 1 base at V and 7 bases at J, with 11 bases between. Germline CDR1 is MDHEN and CDR2 is SYDVKM. The CDR3 has 14 amino acids. CDR3 residues: CASSLSGGFQPQHF. DNA of the CDR3: TGTGCCAGCAGTTTATCCGGAGGGTTCCAGCCCCAGCATTTT. The complete variable domain, with remaining parts taken from reference TRBV28 and TRBJ1-5, reads DVKVTQSSRYLVKRTGEKVFLECVQDMDHENMFWYRQDPGLGLRLIYFSYDVKMKEKGDIPEGYSVSREKKERFSLILESASTNQTSMYLCASSLSGGFQPQHFGDGTRLSIL.

The V and J genes are TRBV4-2 and TRBJ2-7, with D perhaps TRBD1 (6 bases). Trimming took 2 bases from V and 3 from J, leaving 14 bases between them. The CDR3 has 15 residues. Germline V gene sequence: CDR1 LGHNA, CDR2 YNFKEQ. This CDR3 reads CASSQPGQPVYEQYF. CDR3 nucleotides: TGTGCCAGCAGCCAACCAGGACAGCCAGTCTACGAGCAGTACTTC.

V and J are TRBV6-1 and TRBJ2-7; 7 bases map to TRBD1. The V gene's germline CDR1 is MNHNS and CDR2 SASEGT. The V and J ends lost 1 base and 6 bases, in that order; junction bases with no gene match: 9. The CDR3 consists of 15 residues. CDR3 protein: CASSEVTGMSGEQYF. The DNA for the CDR3 is TGTGCCAGCAGTGAAGTGACAGGGATGTCGGGCGAGCAGTACTTC.

V and J are TRBV28 and TRBJ2-1, with 7 nucleotides matching TRBD1. From germline, CDR1 is MDHEN and CDR2 SYDVKM. With V trimmed by 5 bases and J by 9 bases, 7 bases remained unmatched. The CDR3 has 13 amino acids. The CDR3 region is CASSRQGWGEQFF. CDR3 nucleotide sequence: TGTGCCAGCAGTAGACAGGGATGGGGTGAGCAGTTCTTC.

V is TRBV28 and J is TRBJ1-2, with 7 bases aligning to TRBD1. Germline assignment: CDR1 MDHEN and CDR2 SYDVKM. The junction had 5 bases not matched to a gene; V was cut back by 7 bases and J by 6 bases. The CDR3 totals 12 residues. Here the CDR3 reads CASTSQGDGYTF. The DNA of the CDR3 is TGTGCCAGCACCAGCCAGGGGGATGGCTACACCTTC.

This clone was detected many times. The rearrangement links TRBV14 to TRBJ2-2, with D possibly matching TRBD2 (7 bases). Germline CDR1 reads SGHDN; CDR2 reads FVKESK. The length of the CDR3 is 14 residues. V was cut by 4 bases and J by 6 bases, with 12 bases left in between. CDR3 amino acids: CASSRLGGPGELFF. The CDR3 DNA is TGTGCCAGCAGCCGCCTCGGGGGGCCCGGGGAGCTGTTTTTT.

The rearrangement joins TRBV6-5 to TRBJ1-5, with D possibly being TRBD1 (5 bases). The V gene's germline CDR1 is MNHEY and CDR2 SVGAGI. V lost 7 bases, J lost 7 bases, and 14 bases lay in between. The CDR3 totals 13 residues. CDR3 residues: CASKESPGQPQHF. CDR3 sequence (DNA): TGTGCCAGCAAAGAGAGTCCAGGGCAGCCCCAGCATTTT.

The genes are TRBV7-2 and TRBJ2-3, with D perhaps TRBD1 (6 bases). V gave up 3 bases and J gave up 3 bases, with 10 bases separating them. The CDR3 spans 14 residues. In germline, CDR1 is SGHTA, CDR2 FQGNSA. The CDR3 region has the DNA TGTGCCAGCAGCTTGAGACAGGTTACAGATACGCAGTATTTT. Its protein product is CASSLRQVTDTQYF.

This sequence joins TRBV6-2 or TRBV6-3 and TRBJ2-2; D possibly corresponds to TRBD2 (6 bases). V lost 4 bases and J 0 bases, leaving 9 bases between the germline ends. Germline CDR1 is MNHEY and CDR2 is SVGEGT. This CDR3 has 15 residues. The CDR3 here is CASSWAGPNTGELFF. For the CDR3, the DNA is TGTGCCAGCAGTTGGGCGGGACCGAACACCGGGGAGCTGTTTTTT.

Written as DNA, the CDR3 is TGTGCCAGCAGCCAAGACAGGGAAAATGAGCAGTTCTTC. It encodes CASSQDRENEQFF. The chain links TRBV4-2 to TRBJ2-1; tentatively, D is TRBD1 (5 bases). The V gene lost 0 bases and the J gene lost 7 bases, with 7 bases spanning the gap. CDR3 size: 13 residues. Germline CDR1 is LGHNA and CDR2 is YNFKEQ.

The chain links TRBV2 to TRBJ1-4; D ambiguous. This CDR3 contains 16 residues. The V gene lost 5 bases and the J gene lost 0 bases, with 13 bases spanning the gap. In germline, CDR1 is SNHLY, CDR2 FYNNEI. The CDR3 DNA is TGTGCCAGCAGTTCGGCAGGTCCTCCAACTAATGAAAAACTGTTTTTT. Translation: CASSSAGPPTNEKLFF.

The chain joins TRBV5-1 to TRBJ2-2; TRBD1 aligns across 7 bases. The length of the CDR3 is 14 residues. J lost 4 bases, V lost 4 bases, and 4 bases had no gene match. Germline V gene sequence: CDR1 SGHRS, CDR2 YFSETQ. The CDR3 reads CASSPDRLTGELFF. In DNA, the CDR3 is TGCGCCAGCAGCCCGGACAGGCTCACCGGGGAGCTGTTTTTT.

The chain recombines TRBV28 with TRBJ1-6; 10 nucleotides agree with TRBD1. The trim removed 4 bases at V and 9 bases at J, leaving 0 bases unmatched. Germline CDR1 and CDR2: MDHEN and SYDVKM. This CDR3 is 13 amino acids long. The CDR3 DNA follows: TGTGCCAGCAGTTGGGACAGGGGTTCACCCCTCCACTTT. Amino acid sequence: CASSWDRGSPLHF.

This rearrangement joins TRBV5-1 to TRBJ1-1; a weak D match, TRBD1 (6 bases). The germline gives CDR1 SGHRS, CDR2 YFSETQ. V shed 4 bases and J shed 6 bases, with 16 bases lying between them. This CDR3 has 14 amino acids. CDR3 bases: TGCGCCAGCAGCATCCAGCGGGACACCTCTGAAGCTTTCTTT. It translates to CASSIQRDTSEAFF.

The table lists this clone with a count of one. The chain couples TRBV28 to TRBJ1-1, with 9 bases aligning to TRBD1. The CDR3 totals 16 residues. With V trimmed by 3 bases and J by 5 bases, 10 bases remained unmatched. The germline gives CDR1 MDHEN, CDR2 SYDVKM. The CDR3: CASSFKQGAATTEAFF. CDR3 DNA: TGTGCCAGCAGTTTTAAACAGGGGGCTGCTACGACTGAAGCTTTCTTT.

The rearrangement joins TRBV3-1 (or the pseudogene TRBV3-2) to TRBJ2-1, with 14 bases aligning to TRBD2. The CDR3 runs 17 residues. J lost 3 bases, V lost 5 bases, and 6 bases had no gene match. CDR1 is LGHDT and CDR2 is YNNKEL in the germline V gene (reference sequence). The CDR3 spells CASSGTSGGPSYNEQFF. CDR3 DNA sequence: TGTGCCAGCAGCGGGACTAGCGGGGGACCGAGCTACAATGAGCAGTTCTTC.

The chain couples TRBV12-5 to TRBJ1-2; D gene uncertain. Trimming pared 9 bases from V and 3 bases from J, leaving 14 bases between. Germline lookup yields CDR1 LGHNT and CDR2 FRNRAP. This CDR3 is built from 13 residues. The CDR3 nucleotides read TGTGCTAGCTCACTCGGAGCGGACTATGGCTACACCTTC. Protein sequence: CASSLGADYGYTF.

Concerning this clone itself: Compared with germline, one end of the junction differs, possibly owing to a read error. This chain joins TRBV12-5 and TRBJ1-2; possibly TRBD1 for D (5 bases). Looked up from germline, CDR1 is LGHNT and CDR2 is FRNRAP. This CDR3 has 13 residues. The CDR3 reads CASGLGEQRDRSF. The CDR3 DNA is TGTGCTAGTGGTTTAGGGGAACAGCGCGACCGTTCCTTC.

The chain joins TRBV28 to TRBJ1-5, with a possible D match to TRBD1 (5 bases). The CDR3 sequence is 15 residues long. V lost 3 bases and J lost 6, with 15 bases in between. Germline lookup yields CDR1 MDHEN and CDR2 SYDVKM. The CDR3 sequence: CASSFQGTKAQPQHF. The CDR3 DNA sequence: TGTGCCAGCAGTTTTCAGGGAACCAAGGCTCAGCCCCAGCATTTT.

This clone occurred once. The chain uses TRBV4-3 and TRBJ2-1; the match to TRBD2 covers 12 bases. This CDR3 is built from 15 residues. V lost 6 bases and J lost 5; bases outside the gene matches: 5. Germline values: CDR1 LGHNA, CDR2 YSLEER. This CDR3 reads CASSSLAGGNNEQFF. The CDR3 nucleotides are TGCGCCAGCAGTTCCCTAGCGGGAGGGAACAATGAGCAGTTCTTC.

This clone occurred many times. V is TRBV19 and J is TRBJ1-2, with TRBD1 matching over 8 bases. After removal of 6 bases from V and 4 bases from J, the junction contained 4 bases not matched to a gene. This CDR3 spans 13 amino acids. CDR1 LNHDA and CDR2 SQIVND come from the germline V gene (reference sequence). CDR3 sequence (DNA): TGTGCCAGTAGGGACAGGGAGGGCTATGGCTACACCTTC. Encoded protein: CASRDREGYGYTF.

This chain uses TRBV4-3 with TRBJ1-1, with 8 bases matching TRBD1. V was pared by 2 bases and J by 2 bases, with 4 bases of the junction left unmatched. Per the germline V gene, CDR1 is LGHNA and CDR2 is YSLEER. The CDR3 covers 15 residues. In DNA, the CDR3 is TGCGCCAGCAGCCAACGAGGACAGGGTAACACTGAAGCTTTCTTT. This encodes CASSQRGQGNTEAFF.